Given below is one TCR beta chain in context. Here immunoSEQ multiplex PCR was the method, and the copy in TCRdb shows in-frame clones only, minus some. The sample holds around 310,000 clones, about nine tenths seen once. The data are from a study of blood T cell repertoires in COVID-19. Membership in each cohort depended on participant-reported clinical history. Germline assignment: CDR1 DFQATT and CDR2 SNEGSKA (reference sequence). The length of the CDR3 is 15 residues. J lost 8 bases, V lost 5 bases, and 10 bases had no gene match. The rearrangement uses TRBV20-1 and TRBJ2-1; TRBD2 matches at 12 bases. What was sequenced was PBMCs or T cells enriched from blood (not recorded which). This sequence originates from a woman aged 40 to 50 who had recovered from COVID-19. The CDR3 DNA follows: TGCAGTGCTCGTGATCTAGCGGGAGGGTTGGATGAGCAGTTCTTC. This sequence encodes CSARDLAGGLDEQFF.